This T cell receptor (beta chain) was identified during a study of neurological immune-mediated disorders. This clonotype was seen a few times. The time point was: longitudinal time-point 1 (baseline). The ends were cut back, 4 bases at V and 0 bases at J, with 13 bases in the middle. Germline loops: CDR1 LGHDT, CDR2 YNNKEL (reference sequence). The CDR3 totals 16 residues. 5'RACE with 10-nucleotide random UMIs generated the cDNA. A single record per CDR3 protein comes from TCRdb applying MiXCR to the 5' RACE reads. The sample has 60,000 to 90,000 distinct CDR3 sequences, about 10% seen once. Material: PBMCs. The chain combines TRBV3-1 with TRBJ1-3; TRBD1 might be the D (5 bases). This receptor was taken from a man between 25 and 39 years old in good health. The CDR3 here is CASSRGEGSSGNTIYF. CDR3 in DNA: TGTGCCAGCAGCCGCGGGGAGGGGAGCTCTGGAAACACCATATATTTT.